Listed below are T cell receptor beta chains from one sample, sequenced in a study of graft-versus-host responses after intestinal transplantation. Produced via immunoSEQ multiplex PCR; TCRdb's table is partial and in-frame only. The table shows 15,000 to 20,000 clones, with roughly four fifths occurring only once. The sample in question was ileum tissue, obtained around 600 days after intestinal transplantation. These receptors originate from a human patient who received an intestinal transplant, so some T cells may come from the graft donor. Both conserved end residues are part of each CDR3. The D gene is left open where the match is weak. Part of the rows lack a size; the others show once, few, many or a class for expanded clones.

TRBV7-2	TRBJ2-7	-	-	TGTGCCAGCAGCTTCGGCTTGGTGGCTTCCTACGAGCAGTACTTC	CASSFGLVASYEQYF
TRBV7-9	TRBJ1-2	TRBD1	-	TGTGCCAGCAGCTTAGGGGGGTGGGGACAGGGGCCCTTCGGCTACACCTTC	CASSLGGWGQGPFGYTF
TRBV10-1	TRBJ2-1	-	-	TGCGCCAATCCAGATTACTCCTACAATGAGCAGTTCTTC	CANPDYSYNEQFF
TRBV18	TRBJ1-6	-	few	TGTGCCAGCTCACCGGTGAGGGATTCACCCCTCCACTTT	CASSPVRDSPLHF
TRBV19	TRBJ1-6	-	-	TGTGCCAGTAGTATCTACGGTACCTCCTATAATTCACCCCTCCACTTT	CASSIYGTSYNSPLHF
TRBV7-9	TRBJ1-2	-	-	TGTGCCAGCAGCCATTCACAGGATGGCTACACCTTC	CASSHSQDGYTF
TRBV5-6	TRBJ1-4	TRBD1	-	TGTGCCAGCAGCTTGGCCCGGACAGGGGGCGACAAACTGTTTTTT	CASSLARTGGDKLFF
TRBV6-6	TRBJ2-1	TRBD2	-	TGTGCCAGCAGTTACTCCAGCGGGGGCATACGGAATGAGCAGTTCTTC	CASSYSSGGIRNEQFF
TRBV6-6	TRBJ2-5	-	-	TGTGCCAGCAGCAAGGACCCGTTGGAGACCCAGTACTTC	CASSKDPLETQYF
TRBV4-1	TRBJ1-4	-	-	TGCGCCAGCAGCCAAAGGGGGAGTTCTAATGAAAAACTGTTTTTT	CASSQRGSSNEKLFF
TRBV4-1	TRBJ2-1	-	-	TGCGCCAGCAGCCAAGATCGGGGAGACTACAATGAGCAGTTCTTC	CASSQDRGDYNEQFF
TRBV9	TRBJ2-2	TRBD2	few	TGTGCCAGCAGCTCCCGGAGCGGGGGGGCCACCGGGGAGCTGTTTTTT	CASSSRSGGATGELFF
TRBV15	TRBJ1-3	-	few	TGTGCCACCAGCTTGGGAGGAAACACCATATATTTT	CATSLGGNTIYF
TRBV6-1	TRBJ2-1	-	-	TGTGCCAGCAGTGAATTCCGGCTGGGGGCCGATGAGCAGTTCTTC	CASSEFRLGADEQFF
TRBV2	TRBJ1-2	-	-	TGTGCCAGCAGTGAAGCCACAACTCATGGCTACACCTTC	CASSEATTHGYTF
TRBV2	TRBJ2-2	-	-	TGTGCCAGCAGTCTCCCGGGGGAGCTGTTTTTT	CASSLPGELFF
TRBV2	TRBJ1-5	-	-	TGTGCCAGCAGTGGGGCGGGGCTCAAACAGCCCCAGCATTTT	CASSGAGLKQPQHF
TRBV5-4	TRBJ2-7	TRBD1	-	TGTGCCAGCAGCCAAGAAGAGAGGGACAGTTACTACGAGCAGTACTTC	CASSQEERDSYYEQYF
TRBV19	TRBJ1-5	-	-	TGTGCCAGTGCTGGACAGAGCAATCAGCCCCAGCATTTT	CASAGQSNQPQHF
TRBV4-1	TRBJ1-2	-	-	TGTGCCAGCAGCCAAGACGGATATGGCTACACCTTC	CASSQDGYGYTF
TRBV11-2	TRBJ1-1	-	-	TGTGCCAGCAGCTTTCAGTTGACTGAAGCTTTCTTT	CASSFQLTEAFF
TRBV5-1	TRBJ2-1	-	once	TGCGCCAGCAGCACAATGGACAGCCATGAGCAGTTCTTC	CASSTMDSHEQFF
TRBV5-1	TRBJ1-2	-	-	TGCGCCAGCAGCTCTTCGACCTATGGCTACACCTTC	CASSSSTYGYTF
TRBV2	TRBJ2-3	-	-	TGTGCCAGCAGGGTCTTCTCCAACACAGATACGCAGTATTTT	CASRVFSNTDTQYF
TRBV10-3	TRBJ1-1	-	-	TGTGCCATCAGCGCGTTGAATGTAGCTTTCTTT	CAISALNVAFF
TRBV19	TRBJ1-2	-	-	TGTGCCAGTAGTATCCTCCCCGGGGACGGCTACACCTTC	CASSILPGDGYTF
TRBV19	TRBJ1-2	TRBD1	-	TGTGCCAGTAGTGAGACAGGGACCTATGGCTACACCTTC	CASSETGTYGYTF
TRBV12-5	TRBJ1-3	-	-	TGTGCTAGTGAAGGGGGGGCCGGACTCTCTGGAAACACCATATATTTT	CASEGGAGLSGNTIYF
TRBV6-5	TRBJ2-1	-	-	TGTGCCAGCAGTTACTTTCCGGGACTGGAGAGTAATGAGCAGTTCTTC	CASSYFPGLESNEQFF
TRBV7-9	TRBJ2-3	-	-	TGTGCCAGCCCCGGGGTCACAGATACGCAGTATTTT	CASPGVTDTQYF
TRBV18	TRBJ1-4	-	-	TGTGCCAGCTCACCACGGTTGACAACCGAAAAACTGTTTTTT	CASSPRLTTEKLFF
TRBV7-9	TRBJ1-2	-	-	TGTGCCAGCAGCCGGGATGCGGGATATGGCTACACCTTC	CASSRDAGYGYTF
TRBV27	TRBJ2-7	TRBD1	-	TGTGCCAGCTCCACCCGGGACAGGGGCCACGAGCAGTACTTC	CASSTRDRGHEQYF
TRBV15	TRBJ2-5	TRBD2	once	TGTGCCACCAGCCCAGCGGGGGACCAAGAGACCCAGTACTTC	CATSPAGDQETQYF
TRBV4-2	TRBJ2-1	-	-	TGTGCCAGCAGCCAAGGGGCAAGCCACAATGAGCAGTTCTTC	CASSQGASHNEQFF
TRBV4-2	TRBJ1-1	TRBD1	once	TGTGCCAGCAGCCAAGGACAGGGAATGAACACTGAAGCTTTCTTT	CASSQGQGMNTEAFF
TRBV4-1	TRBJ1-6	-	-	TGCGCCAGCAGCCAAGATAATGCAGGTCTTAGCTCCTATAATTCACCCCTCCACTTT	CASSQDNAGLSSYNSPLHF
TRBV10-3	TRBJ2-7	-	few	TGTGCCATCAGTGGTTCGGGCGAGCAGTACTTC	CAISGSGEQYF
TRBV12-5	TRBJ1-4	TRBD1	-	TGTGCTAGTGCCAAGGGACAGGGGGTCGGGTTAAATGAAAAACTGTTTTTT	CASAKGQGVGLNEKLFF